This T cell receptor beta chain was captured in a study of beta chain features in type 1 diabetes. Study-level background: Cell yields, age and gender were similar between patients and healthy donors.

The V end was cut by 5 bases, the J end by 0 bases, with 14 bases between. Germline values: CDR1 SGHRS, CDR2 YFSETQ. The CDR3 consists of 15 residues. Sequenced material consisted of expressed TCRB transcripts (all of the isolated RNA was reverse transcribed). The data were produced by immunoSEQ multiplex PCR, yet TCRdb's version contains in-frame clones alone and is incomplete. The sample has more than 150,000 clones, about an eighth seen once. Only a few counts were recorded for this clone. Other DNA sequences from this sample encode an identical CDR3 as well. The rearrangement joins TRBV5-1 to TRBJ1-2; perhaps TRBD1 as D (5 bases). Material for sequencing was central memory CD4+ T cells from blood. The receptor's source is a woman younger than 30 in good health. Written as DNA, the CDR3 is TGCGCCAGCAGTTTAACCGGGACTACTAACTATGGCTACACCTTC. Amino acid sequence: CASSLTGTTNYGYTF. The full variable domain, completed using reference TRBV5-1 and TRBJ1-2, is KAGVTQTPRYLIKTRGQQVTLSCSPISGHRSVSWYQQTPGQGLQFLFEYFSETQRNKGNFPGRFSGRQFSNSRSEMNVSTLELGDSALYLCASSLTGTTNYGYTFGSGTRLTVV.